A single sample is the source of the 30 T cell receptor beta chains below, sequenced in a study of blood T cell repertoires in COVID-19. Sequencing used immunoSEQ multiplex PCR; TCRdb keeps in-frame clones, though not all of them. The table includes about 280,000 clones, roughly 88% detected once. Input material: peripheral blood. These receptors all stem from a man aged 18-30 years with active or convalescent COVID-19.

To note about this clone: Other DNA sequences of this sample code for an identical CDR3. The chain combines TRBV12-3 or TRBV12-4 with TRBJ1-2; 9 bases map to TRBD1. The CDR3 loop spans 13 amino acids. V lost 4 bases to trimming and J lost 6 bases; unmatched junction nucleotides: 3. The CDR3 sequence is CASSSTGGHGYTF. As DNA, the CDR3 is TGTGCCAGCAGTTCGACAGGGGGTCATGGCTACACCTTC.

The chain joins TRBV6-6 to TRBJ2-7, with 8 bases that match TRBD1. V dropped 4 bases and J dropped 1; count of bases not matched to a gene: 3. This CDR3 is built from 14 residues. Per germline, CDR1 MNHNY and CDR2 SVGAGI (reference sequence). DNA of the CDR3: TGTGCCAGCAGTTTGACAGGGGATTCCTACGAGCAGTACTTC. Encoded protein: CASSLTGDSYEQYF.

The CDR3 loop reads CASSNWGWSYTF. The DNA of the CDR3 is TGTGCCAGTAGCAACTGGGGCTGGAGCTACACCTTC. This chain uses TRBV19 with TRBJ1-2; D is perhaps TRBD1 (5 bases). The V end lost 6 bases, the J end lost 9 bases, and 14 bases lay between the germline ends. The CDR3 extends over 12 amino acids. Germline V gene data show CDR1 as LNHDA and CDR2 as SQIVND (reference sequence).

The chain couples TRBV25-1 to TRBJ2-5; maybe TRBD2 (7 bases). Deletions cut 3 bases from V and 5 bases from J, with 19 bases between. There are 16 residues in the CDR3. The germline CDR1 and CDR2 sequences are MGHDK and SYGVNS. The CDR3 reads CASSDPGGGGSETQYF. CDR3 bases: TGTGCCAGCAGTGACCCTGGCGGGGGCGGATCGGAGACCCAGTACTTC.

The chain combines TRBV19 with TRBJ1-3; 9 positions agree with TRBD1. Looked up from germline, CDR1 is LNHDA and CDR2 is SQIVND (reference sequence). Trimming removed 5 bases from V and 2 bases from J; junction bases left unmatched: 4. CDR3 size: 15 residues. The CDR3 sequence: CASSGDRAAGNTIYF. The DNA of the CDR3 is TGTGCCAGTAGTGGGGACAGGGCGGCTGGAAACACCATATATTTT. Based on the CDR3 plus reference TRBV19 and TRBJ1-3, the full variable domain is DGGITQSPKYLFRKEGQNVTLSCEQNLNHDAMYWYRQDPGQGLRLIYYSQIVNDFQKGDIAEGYSVSREKKESFPLTVTSAQKNPTAFYLCASSGDRAAGNTIYFGEGSWLTVV.

This clone was counted a single time. The chain combines TRBV4-2 with TRBJ2-7, with D possibly TRBD2 on 5 matching bases. The V and J ends lost 0 bases and 3 bases respectively, with 9 bases between them. Per germline, CDR1 LGHNA and CDR2 YNFKEQ. This CDR3 contains 14 residues. The CDR3 sequence is CASSQDTGYYEQYF. DNA of the CDR3: TGTGCCAGCAGCCAAGATACGGGATACTACGAGCAGTACTTC.

This chain's CDR3 is CASSTSGLAEETQYF. Written as DNA, the CDR3 is TGTGCCAGCAGCACGTCGGGACTAGCGGAAGAGACCCAGTACTTC. The chain joins TRBV7-9 to TRBJ2-5; TRBD2 matches at 11 bases. Trimming at V came to 5 bases and at J to 3 bases, leaving 5 bases not matched to a gene. This CDR3 is built from 15 residues. The germline V gene encodes CDR1 SEHNR and CDR2 FQNEAQ (reference sequence).

V usage is TRBV7-9 and J usage is TRBJ1-2, with unresolved D. This CDR3 is 13 amino acids long. Per the germline V gene, CDR1 is SEHNR and CDR2 is FQNEAQ (reference sequence). Trimming cost V 11 bases and J 0 bases, with 13 bases left between them. The CDR3 bases are TGTGCCCAGTCCGGGGATACTAACTATGGCTACACCTTC. It codes for CAQSGDTNYGYTF.

The chain carries TRBV12-1 and TRBJ2-3; whether TRBD1, the table's D call, matches the DNA was not checked. TRBV12-1 is noted as a pseudogene. The CDR3 consists of 17 residues. As DNA, the CDR3 is TGTGCCAGCAGCTTTGAGACAGGGGCCTATAGCACAGATACGCAGTATTTT. This codes for CASSFETGAYSTDTQYF.

The V call is TRBV11-2, the J call TRBJ1-6; tentative D call: TRBD1 (6 bases). Germline lookup yields CDR1 SGHAT and CDR2 FQNNGV. The V gene lost 6 bases and the J gene lost 9 bases, with 18 bases spanning the gap. CDR3 length: 15 residues. The CDR3 sequence: CASSYPGGPISPLHF. The CDR3 DNA reads as TGTGCCAGCAGTTACCCCGGGGGGCCCATTTCACCCCTCCACTTT. Supplemented by reference TRBV11-2 and TRBJ1-6, the full variable domain reads EAGVAQSPRYKIIEKRQSVAFWCNPISGHATLYWYQQILGQGPKLLIQFQNNGVVDDSQLPKDRFSAERLKGVDSTLKIQPAKLEDSAVYLCASSYPGGPISPLHFGNGTRLTVT.

The chain links TRBV19 to TRBJ2-1; 7 bases agree with TRBD2. This CDR3 contains 15 residues. With 4 bases clipped from V and 7 bases from J, the junction kept 10 bases outside the gene matches. The germline V gene has CDR1 LNHDA and CDR2 SQIVND (reference sequence). The CDR3 DNA reads as TGTGCCAGTAGTAGACTAGCTTCTTCGGGTAATGAGCAGTTCTTC. This gives the protein CASSRLASSGNEQFF.

This chain links TRBV12-3 or TRBV12-4 with TRBJ1-1; D is possibly TRBD1 (5 bases). V was pared by 2 bases and J by 11 bases, with 12 bases between. The CDR3 extends over 12 amino acids. The chain's CDR3 is CASSLSRQWAFF. In DNA form, the CDR3 reads TGTGCCAGCAGTTTATCCCGACAGTGGGCTTTCTTT.

V is TRBV7-2 and J is TRBJ2-7, with a tentative D call TRBD2 (6 bases). CDR3 length: 14 residues. The V and J ends lost 3 bases and 2 bases respectively, with 11 bases between them. Germline CDR1 reads SGHTA; CDR2 reads FQGNSA. CDR3 nucleotides: TGTGCCAGCAGCTTGGGACTCCTCGCCTACGAGCAGTACTTC. It codes for CASSLGLLAYEQYF.

The V call is TRBV12-5, the J call TRBJ1-4; tentatively, D is TRBD1 (6 bases). Per germline, CDR1 LGHNT and CDR2 FRNRAP. Trimming cost V 0 bases and J 6 bases, with 14 bases left between them. CDR3 length: 16 amino acids. CDR3 sequence: CASGLVVGGADEKLFF. CDR3 bases: TGTGCTAGTGGTTTGGTGGTTGGGGGGGCCGATGAAAAACTGTTTTTT.

The V and J genes are TRBV10-3 and TRBJ1-2, with 7 bases aligning to TRBD1. Looked up from germline, CDR1 is ENHRY and CDR2 is SYGVKD. The CDR3 has 14 residues. Trimming cost V 3 bases and J 5 bases; bases outside gene matches: 6. The CDR3 DNA follows: TGTGCCATCAGTGATTTCACAGGGGAGTATGGCTACACCTTC. Amino acid sequence: CAISDFTGEYGYTF.

The chain has TRBV6-5 and TRBJ2-3; TRBD1 matches 8 bases. V gave up 11 bases and J gave up 2 bases; unmatched junction bases: 9. The CDR3 is made up of 14 amino acids. Per germline, CDR1 MNHEY and CDR2 SVGAGI. CDR3 region: CAADGTGTTDTQYF. The CDR3 DNA reads TGTGCCGCCGACGGGACAGGAACCACAGATACGCAGTATTTT.

The chain employs TRBV4-1 and TRBJ1-5; D not resolved. CDR3 length equals 15 residues. The germline V gene has CDR1 MGHRA and CDR2 YSYEKL. Trimming cost V 0 bases and J 4 bases, with 10 bases left between them. This CDR3 is CASSQESRSNQPQHF. The CDR3 DNA follows: TGCGCCAGCAGCCAAGAGAGCAGGTCGAATCAGCCCCAGCATTTT.

The CDR3 region is CASGALGGYTF. For the CDR3, the DNA is TGTGCCAGCGGGGCCCTCGGTGGCTACACCTTC. This chain links TRBV12-3 or TRBV12-4 with TRBJ1-2; D perhaps matches TRBD1 (5 bases). The CDR3 is 11 amino acids. V dropped 8 bases and J dropped 7 bases, with 11 bases sitting between them.

This clone was recorded once. This chain connects TRBV7-2 to TRBJ2-7; D unclear. V was cut by 3 bases and J by 2 bases, with 14 bases left in between. Germline assignment: CDR1 SGHTA and CDR2 FQGNSA. This CDR3 region has 15 residues. CDR3 region: CASSLGRPDTYEQYF. CDR3 coding DNA: TGTGCCAGCAGCTTGGGCAGGCCCGACACCTACGAGCAGTACTTC.

The V and J genes are TRBV4-1 and TRBJ1-3; 7 bases agree with TRBD1. The V segment lost 4 bases and the J segment 4 bases; nucleotides outside the gene matches: 10. This CDR3 comprises 16 residues. Germline V gene lookup returns CDR1 MGHRA and CDR2 YSYEKL. The CDR3 is CASSRLPQGVGNTIYF. CDR3 coding DNA: TGCGCCAGCAGCCGCTTACCTCAGGGGGTCGGAAACACCATATATTTT.

This chain joins TRBV12-5 and TRBJ1-5; 7 nucleotides agree with TRBD1. The germline V gene encodes CDR1 LGHNT and CDR2 FRNRAP. Unmatched junction bases numbered 8, after V lost 8 bases and J lost 4 bases. CDR3 length: 14 amino acids. CDR3 loop: CASTARGQNQPQHF. The CDR3, as DNA: TGTGCTAGTACGGCTAGGGGGCAGAATCAGCCCCAGCATTTT.

This chain uses TRBV3-1 (or the pseudogene TRBV3-2) with TRBJ1-4; TRBD1 is a possible D gene (6 bases). Per the germline V gene, CDR1 is LGHDT and CDR2 is YNNKEL (reference sequence). The CDR3 contains 17 residues. V lost 6 bases, J lost 4 bases, and 21 bases lay in between. CDR3 coding DNA: TGTGCCAGCAGTCAACCGGGACAAGGTCGGAGTAATGAAAAACTGTTTTTT. Protein sequence: CASSQPGQGRSNEKLFF.

The chain uses TRBV12-5 and TRBJ2-7, with TRBD1 matching 7 bases. The germline gives CDR1 LGHNT, CDR2 FRNRAP. This CDR3 contains 14 residues. The V segment lost 3 bases and the J segment 4 bases; nucleotides outside the gene matches: 6. As DNA, the CDR3 is TGTGCTAGTGGTTTTAACAGGGGCGCTTACGAGCAGTACTTC. It yields the protein CASGFNRGAYEQYF.

The chain has TRBV5-1 and TRBJ2-2; tentatively, D is TRBD1 (5 bases). CDR3 length: 14 amino acids. CDR1 and CDR2 (germline): SGHRS, YFSETQ. Trimming cost V 2 bases and J 1 base, with 6 bases left between them. The CDR3 DNA reads as TGCGCCAGCAGCTTCCAGGGGAACACCGGGGAGCTGTTTTTT. Protein: CASSFQGNTGELFF.

The rearrangement joins TRBV15 to TRBJ1-4, with 8 bases that match TRBD1. Germline lookup yields CDR1 LNHNV and CDR2 YYDKDF (reference sequence). V trimming: 1 base; J trimming: 7 bases; junction bases outside the gene matches: 5. The CDR3 is 15 residues long. The CDR3 DNA sequence: TGTGCCACCAGCAGAGTTCAGGGGACAGGTGAAAAACTGTTTTTT. It is translated as CATSRVQGTGEKLFF.

V usage is TRBV9 and J usage is TRBJ2-7; weak D call: TRBD1 (5 bases). Germline V gene sequence: CDR1 SGDLS, CDR2 YYNGEE. This CDR3 spans 14 amino acids. The V end lost 4 bases, the J end lost 2 bases, and 13 bases lay between the germline ends. The CDR3 spells CASSPKGQPYEQYF. DNA of the CDR3: TGTGCCAGCAGCCCCAAGGGGCAGCCCTACGAGCAGTACTTC.

The chain recombines TRBV9 with TRBJ1-3; maybe TRBD1 (5 bases). Trimming left V 3 bases short and J 4 bases short, with 17 bases between. CDR1 and CDR2 from the germline V gene are SGDLS and YYNGEE. The CDR3 covers 16 residues. The CDR3 region is CASSGRGGRGGNTIYF. CDR3 DNA: TGTGCCAGCAGCGGCCGCGGGGGTCGAGGCGGAAACACCATATATTTT.

This chain uses TRBV5-1 with TRBJ1-2, with a tentative D call TRBD1 (5 bases). V lost 0 bases, J lost 8 bases, and 11 bases lay in between. From germline, CDR1 is SGHRS and CDR2 YFSETQ. The CDR3 runs to 13 residues. The CDR3 region has the DNA TGCGCCAGCAGCTTGGGGACATGGGAAGGCTACACCTTC. The encoded protein is CASSLGTWEGYTF.

The chain has TRBV6-6 and TRBJ2-3; D may be TRBD1 (7 bases). Trimming cost V 6 bases and J 0 bases, with 13 bases left between them. This CDR3 region has 15 residues. The germline V gene has CDR1 MNHNY and CDR2 SVGAGI (reference sequence). This CDR3 is CASSRGTVSTDTQYF. In DNA form, the CDR3 reads TGTGCCAGCAGCCGCGGGACAGTAAGCACAGATACGCAGTATTTT.

This clone has just one count. The rearrangement joins TRBV6-2 or TRBV6-3 to TRBJ2-7, with D uncertain. Per the germline V gene, CDR1 is MNHEY and CDR2 is SVGEGT. V lost 5 bases, J lost 2 bases, and 4 bases lay in between. This CDR3 is built from 11 residues. Here the CDR3 reads CASSTPYEQYF. CDR3 in DNA: TGTGCCAGCAGTACTCCCTACGAGCAGTACTTC.